The 14 T cell receptor beta chains below were found in one sample sequenced in a study of T cell clones after liver transplantation. Sequencing was performed with immunoSEQ multiplex PCR; in TCRdb, only in-frame clones are kept and a portion is missing. The sample includes some 110,000 clones, roughly nine tenths seen only once; the top ten take approximately 0.88%. Source: CD4+ T cells from blood, taken 12 months after liver transplant. These receptors came from a human patient who received a liver transplant. These T cells may partly come from the graft donor.

This rearrangement joins TRBV11-3 to TRBJ2-1, with 8 bases identical to TRBD2. CDR3 length: 16 residues. Germline CDR1 and CDR2: SGHNT and YENEEA. V shed 1 base and J 5 bases; nucleotides not matched to a gene: 7. The CDR3, as DNA: TGTGCCAGCAGCTTAGTAGGCGGGAGGACACACAATGAGCAGTTCTTC. This gives the protein CASSLVGGRTHNEQFF. Combining the CDR3 with reference TRBV11-3 and TRBJ2-1 gives the whole variable domain EAGVVQSPRYKIIEKKQPVAFWCNPISGHNTLYWYLQNLGQGPELLIRYENEEAVDDSQLPKDRFSAERLKGVDSTLKIQPAELGDSAVYLCASSLVGGRTHNEQFFGPGTRLTVL.

The chain is built from TRBV20-1 and TRBJ1-1, with D hard to call. V lost 6 bases and J 5 bases, leaving 10 bases between the germline ends. Looked up from germline, CDR1 is DFQATT and CDR2 is SNEGSKA (reference sequence). The CDR3 has 11 residues. CDR3 region: CSAPTVTEAFF. For the CDR3, the DNA is TGCAGTGCGCCGACGGTTACTGAAGCTTTCTTT.

This chain links TRBV5-4 with TRBJ2-1, with D perhaps TRBD2 (5 bases). V gave up 4 bases and J gave up 5 bases, with 13 bases separating them. Looked up from germline, CDR1 is SGHNT and CDR2 is YYREEE (reference sequence). The CDR3 contains 14 residues. CDR3: CASSPDWEDNEQFF. The CDR3 nucleotides read TGTGCCAGCAGCCCGGACTGGGAAGACAATGAGCAGTTCTTC.

The gene calls are TRBV28 and TRBJ1-4; possible D gene TRBD1, 5 bases. Trimming left V 4 bases short and J 15 bases short, with 12 bases between. Germline CDR1 is MDHEN and CDR2 is SYDVKM. The CDR3 covers 11 residues. As DNA, the CDR3 is TGTGCCAGCAGTTCGGGGCAATCGGTGTTTTTT. The encoded protein is CASSSGQSVFF. Based on the CDR3 plus reference TRBV28 and TRBJ1-4, the full variable domain is DVKVTQSSRYLVKRTGEKVFLECVQDMDHENMFWYRQDPGLGLRLIYFSYDVKMKEKGDIPEGYSVSREKKERFSLILESASTNQTSMYLCASSSGQSVFFGSGTQLSVL.

V and J are TRBV29-1 and TRBJ2-2; 11 positions agree with TRBD1. CDR1 is SQVTM, CDR2 ANQGSEA, per germline. The trim removed 7 bases at V and 5 bases at J, leaving 3 bases unmatched. The CDR3 spans 13 residues. CDR3 DNA sequence: TGCAGCGCCTGGGACAGGGGGACCGGGGAGCTGTTTTTT. Its protein is CSAWDRGTGELFF.

V is TRBV5-8 and J is TRBJ1-2; D gene unclear. Germline values: CDR1 SGHTS, CDR2 YDEGEE. The germline V and J ends were trimmed by 6 bases and 5 bases, with 14 bases remaining between them. The CDR3 contains 13 residues. CDR3 bases: TGTGCCAGCACCCCCGGGAGGGTATATGGCTACACCTTC. Its protein product is CASTPGRVYGYTF.

The chain uses TRBV27 and TRBJ2-7; the match to TRBD2 covers 9 bases. Germline trimming cut 5 bases from V and 4 bases from J; bases unmatched to any gene: 3. The CDR3 has 13 residues. CDR1 is MNHEY and CDR2 is SMNVEV in the germline V gene (reference sequence). The CDR3 region is CASSSAGGYEQYF. DNA for the CDR3: TGTGCCAGCAGTAGCGCGGGAGGGTACGAGCAGTACTTC.

There are a few counts of this clone. The J gene is TRBJ2-5, the V gene TRBV25-1; unclear D gene. CDR1 is MGHDK, CDR2 SYGVNS, per germline. The CDR3 spans 12 residues. V gave up 3 bases and J gave up 4 bases, with 6 bases separating them. The CDR3 coding sequence is TGTGCCAGCAGTGACTTCACAGAGACCCAGTACTTC. It codes for CASSDFTETQYF. The variable domain in full, completed from reference TRBV25-1 and TRBJ2-5, reads EADIYQTPRYLVIGTGKKITLECSQTMGHDKMYWYQQDPGMELHLIHYSYGVNSTEKGDLSSESTVSRIRTEHFPLTLESARPSHTSQYLCASSDFTETQYFGPGTRLLVL.

The chain carries TRBV11-3 and TRBJ2-7; D is possibly TRBD1 (5 bases). The germline gives CDR1 SGHNT, CDR2 YENEEA. Trimming removed 8 bases from V and 3 bases from J, with 11 bases in between. The CDR3 is made up of 12 amino acids. In DNA, the CDR3 is TGTGCCAGCGCCCAGGGCGGCTACGAGCAGTACTTC. This translates into CASAQGGYEQYF.

The chain couples TRBV2 to TRBJ2-5; D gene ambiguous. CDR1 and CDR2 from the germline V gene are SNHLY and FYNNEI. The CDR3 is made up of 16 amino acids. V was cut by 3 bases and J by 1 base, with 15 bases left in between. The CDR3 nucleotides are TGTGCCAGCAGTGACTTGGTGGTACAGCTCCAAGAGACCCAGTACTTC. As protein: CASSDLVVQLQETQYF.

This sequence joins TRBV2 and TRBJ2-5; 7 positions match TRBD2. The CDR3 runs to 14 residues. After removal of 7 bases from V and 5 bases from J, the junction contained 10 bases not matched to a gene. Germline values: CDR1 SNHLY, CDR2 FYNNEI. The CDR3 region is CASTYSDGGETQYF. DNA of the CDR3: TGTGCCAGCACCTACAGCGACGGGGGGGAGACCCAGTACTTC.

The chain joins TRBV11-3 to TRBJ2-5; 8 bases agree with TRBD1. J gave up 4 bases and V 2 bases, and 9 bases lay outside the gene matches. The CDR3 covers 16 residues. In germline, CDR1 is SGHNT, CDR2 YENEEA. In DNA form, the CDR3 reads TGTGCCAGCAGCTTATCTAGGGACAGGCGGGGAGAGACCCAGTACTTC. Its translation: CASSLSRDRRGETQYF.

V is TRBV7-6 and J is TRBJ2-5, with 10 bases lining up with TRBD1. CDR1 and CDR2 from the germline V gene are SGHVS and FNYEAQ. Trimming cost V 4 bases and J 5 bases; bases outside gene matches: 4. The CDR3 is 14 residues long. CDR3 nucleotide sequence: TGTGCCAGCAGCTCGACAGGGGGCACGGAGACCCAGTACTTC. Protein sequence: CASSSTGGTETQYF.

The chain has TRBV7-9 and TRBJ1-2; 9 bases align to TRBD1. The ends lost 6 bases at V and 5 bases at J; junction bases unmatched: 4. CDR3 size: 13 residues. From germline, CDR1 is SEHNR and CDR2 FQNEAQ (reference sequence). The CDR3 loop is CASRDRGMYGYTF. CDR3 sequence (DNA): TGTGCCAGCAGGGACAGGGGAATGTATGGCTACACCTTC.